What follows is one T cell receptor (beta chain) and its context. It lacks a known antigen. No per-base quality is available; no much larger clone lies one base away. This record comes from a study of a mutant IDH1 vaccine in newly diagnosed glioma (dated by TCRdb to the early 2020s). Concerning the study at large: Vaccination began 4-6 weeks after radiotherapy alone, or alongside temozolomide cycles in the chemotherapy-containing groups. The roughly 34 treated patients were around 62% male and around 40% female, with a mean age of around 40 years. Before enrollment, patients had received standard therapy of radiotherapy alone, temozolomide alone, or radiochemotherapy with temozolomide; most received the combination. The week-35 safety follow-up was designated visit V12, and the week-47 end of study was designated visit V13. Peripheral blood was drawn at six visits: V03 (baseline), V05, V07, V10, V12 and V13. Longitudinal TCRB deep sequencing was done for 25 to 30 treated patients, wherever samples were available for exploratory analyses.

V has 1 base trimmed and J has 1 base trimmed; junction bases matching no gene number 4. The CDR3 contains 16 residues, cysteine and phenylalanine counted. Here the CDR3 DNA is all that survives: 48 bases in frame from base 1. CDR1 is given as MGHRA and CDR2 as YSYEKL, both from the germline V gene. What the research found in general, with its limitations: Selection of PBMC samples for TCRB deep sequencing was based on availability. Immune responses induced by the vaccine were seen in more than 85% of patients across multiple MHC alleles. Pseudoprogression seemed to be unrelated to changes in the top peripheral T cell clonotypes found by TCRB sequencing. According to the authors, sample limitations meant that analyses of patient blood samples could not be reproduced.

In the paper's terms, the time point label means: week 35, safety follow-up. Each vaccine dose was 300 ug of a 20-mer mutant IDH1 peptide in Montanide, given subcutaneously with topical imiquimod. Patients received eight vaccinations in weeks 1, 3, 5, 7, 11, 15, 19 and 23, corresponding to visits V03 through V10. Donors had newly diagnosed WHO grade 3 or 4 IDH1-mutant astrocytomas with loss of nuclear ATRX. The samples were drawn from NOA16, a multicentre, single-arm, open-label phase I trial in Germany that tested a mutant IDH1 peptide vaccine in humans for the first time. Genomic DNA for TCRB sequencing was extracted from EDTA blood using the DNeasy Blood and Tissue Kit. Library creation used the immunoSEQ multiplex PCR assay. Rearranged TCR beta chain sequences were amplified with the hsTCRB Kit following the manufacturer's protocol. Sequencing of TCRB libraries was carried out on an Illumina MiSeq. In the authors' own workflow: The proprietary platform of the kit vendor was used for demultiplexing, trimming and gene mapping. The clones in this table, taken by TCRdb from immuneACCESS, are in-frame only. Not every clone is retained; where verified, under half of the shortfall comes from an unresolved V gene, and the cause of the rest is unknown. V, J and clone size are those of that table, while D and trimming were read from the DNA. This sample gives about 32,000 clones in total; 80% to 85% of them show up just once. The top ten constitute approximately 7.1% of the sample.

The source material was PBMCs, sampled from a glioma patient whose treatment included an IDH1 peptide vaccine. This chain joins TRBV4-1 to TRBJ2-5, with 9 bases in between that match TRBD2. This clonotype originated in a woman between 18 and 29 years old with glioma. The CDR3 region reads CASSQAASGAQETQYF. The nucleotide sequence reads TGCGCCAGCAGCCAAGCGGCTAGCGGGGCCCAAGAGACCCAGTACTTC.